The rows below give T cell receptor beta chains drawn from one sample of a study of blood T cell repertoires in COVID-19. Sequencing was performed with immunoSEQ multiplex PCR; in TCRdb, only in-frame clones are kept and a portion is missing. The table shows 20,000 or so clones, with approximately 89% occurring only once. Sequencing input: peripheral blood. The receptors originated from a man aged 45-60 years with active COVID-19. The CDR3 runs from the conserved cysteine through the conserved F or W. Fields, in order: clone size, J gene, D gene, V gene, CDR3 DNA, CDR3 protein. The D gene is left open where the match is weak. Clone size, where shown, is once, few, many, or a class for clones that have expanded.

NA | TRBJ2-7 | TRBD2 | TRBV6-5 | TGTGCCAGCAGGGACGGGACTAGCGGGACCTACGAGCAGTACTTC | CASRDGTSGTYEQYF
once | TRBJ2-3 | TRBD2 | TRBV9 | TGTGCCAGCAGCGCCGGACTAGCGGGGACAGATACGCAGTATTTT | CASSAGLAGTDTQYF
NA | TRBJ2-3 | TRBD2 | TRBV7-6 | TGTGCCAGCAGCTTAGCGCACAAGCGGGAGGGCACAGATACGCAGTATTTT | CASSLAHKREGTDTQYF
NA | TRBJ1-1 | NA | TRBV6-5 | TGTGCCAGCAGTTATTGGCGGGAAGAGGACACTGAAGCTTTCTTT | CASSYWREEDTEAFF
NA | TRBJ2-5 | TRBD2 | TRBV28 | TGTGCCAGCAGTTCCCCCGACGGGAGGGCCGTTGAGACCCAGTACTTC | CASSSPDGRAVETQYF
NA | TRBJ2-2 | NA | TRBV11-3 | TGTGCCAGCAGCTACTCGTTCACCGGGGAGCTGTTTTTT | CASSYSFTGELFF
NA | TRBJ2-2 | NA | TRBV25-1 | TGTGCCAGCAGAGGGGTCCTCACCGGGGAGCTGTTTTTT | CASRGVLTGELFF
NA | TRBJ1-1 | NA | TRBV7-3 | TGTGCCAGCAGCTTAACAAGGGGGATGAACACTGAAGCTTTCTTT | CASSLTRGMNTEAFF
NA | TRBJ2-1 | TRBD1 | TRBV5-1 | TGCGCCAGCAGCTCGTCCGGGACAGGGGGGGTCAATGAGCAGTTCTTC | CASSSSGTGGVNEQFF
NA | TRBJ2-5 | TRBD1 | TRBV2 | TGTGCCAGCAGTGAGGCAGGGGGCTGGGAGACCCAGTACTTC | CASSEAGGWETQYF
once | TRBJ2-5 | TRBD2 | TRBV9 | TGTGCCAGCAGCGTAGCTAGCGGGGGGTTCAAAGAGACCCAGTACTTC | CASSVASGGFKETQYF
once | TRBJ2-5 | TRBD2 | TRBV28 | TGTGCCAGCAGCCTTAGCGGGGGTACCCAAGAGACCCAGTACTTC | CASSLSGGTQETQYF
once | TRBJ1-5 | NA | TRBV2 | TGTGCCAGCAGCGGCTACAGGGCCCAGCCCCAGCATTTT | CASSGYRAQPQHF
NA | TRBJ1-2 | NA | TRBV6-5 | TGTGCCAGCAGCCTCGCCACCACGGGAGGCTACACCTTC | CASSLATTGGYTF
NA | TRBJ2-3 | TRBD2 | TRBV24-1 | TGTGCCACCAGTGATTTCGCGGGGGGGCGCACAGATACGCAGTATTTT | CATSDFAGGRTDTQYF
NA | TRBJ2-2 | NA | TRBV6-5 | TGTGCCAGCAGTTACTCGGGCTTTACGAACACCGGGGAGCTGTTTTTT | CASSYSGFTNTGELFF
NA | TRBJ2-5 | TRBD1 | TRBV7-8 | TGTGCCAGCAGCTCCGGACAGGGGGCGGGAGAGACCCAGTACTTC | CASSSGQGAGETQYF
few | TRBJ2-3 | NA | TRBV5-1 | TGCGCCAGCAGCTTGTTGAGCACTAGCACAGATACGCAGTATTTT | CASSLLSTSTDTQYF
once | TRBJ2-7 | NA | TRBV28 | TGTGCCAGCAGTTTTGTGACATCCTACGAGCAGTACTTC | CASSFVTSYEQYF
NA | TRBJ1-2 | TRBD1 | TRBV5-6 | TGTGCCAGCAGCGTCTACAGGGGGCCAGGCTACACCTTC | CASSVYRGPGYTF
NA | TRBJ2-2 | NA | TRBV9 | TGTGCCAGCAGCGGGGGGCTTTACACCGGGGAGCTGTTTTTT | CASSGGLYTGELFF
once | TRBJ2-3 | TRBD2 | TRBV12-3/TRBV12-4 | TGTGCCAGCAGCCACCCCCCGGGGGGTATGTATTTT | CASSHPPGGMYF
few | TRBJ2-7 | TRBD2 | TRBV7-9 | TGTGCCAGCAGCTCCCTCAGTGGACTAGCGGGGGGGTTTTACGAGCAGTACTTC | CASSSLSGLAGGFYEQYF
NA | TRBJ1-2 | TRBD1 | TRBV27 | TGTGCCAGCAGTTTAGGGACAGGAACGTCGTACACCTTC | CASSLGTGTSYTF
NA | TRBJ2-3 | TRBD1 | TRBV27 | TGTGCCAGCACGAAGGGGGCTTCAGATACGCAGTATTTT | CASTKGASDTQYF
NA | TRBJ2-5 | NA | TRBV7-3 | TGTGCCAGCAGCTTAGGGCTAAGGGAGACCCAGTACTTC | CASSLGLRETQYF
NA | TRBJ1-4 | NA | TRBV5-4 | TGTGCCAGCAGCCCAAACAGCGGGCCTAATGAAAAACTGTTTTTT | CASSPNSGPNEKLFF
NA | TRBJ2-4 | TRBD1 | TRBV5-1 | TGCGCCAGCAGCTTGGCCGGACAGGGGGCGAACATTCAGTACTTC | CASSLAGQGANIQYF
NA | TRBJ1-2 | TRBD1 | TRBV5-6 | TGTGCCAGCAGCTTGGGGGGACAGGAGGGCCGGCGTGGTGGCTACACCTTC | CASSLGGQEGRRGGYTF
NA | TRBJ1-1 | NA | TRBV4-1 | TGCGCCAGCAGCCAAGGGGGTGGGGGGTACACTGAAGCTTTCTTT | CASSQGGGGYTEAFF
once | TRBJ1-1 | NA | TRBV18 | TGTGCCAGCTCACTCGACAGAAACACTGAAGCTTTCTTT | CASSLDRNTEAFF
NA | TRBJ1-6 | TRBD1 | TRBV5-1 | TGCGCCAGCAGTCCCGGGACAGTCTATAATTCACCCCTCCACTTT | CASSPGTVYNSPLHF
NA | TRBJ1-1 | NA | TRBV28 | TGTGCCAGCAGTTCCCCGACTGTTGAAGCTTTCTTT | CASSSPTVEAFF
NA | TRBJ2-3 | NA | TRBV7-9 | TGTGCCAGCAGCTCCCTTGGTTCGCGGGACCCGGATACGCAGTATTTT | CASSSLGSRDPDTQYF
NA | TRBJ2-1 | TRBD2 | TRBV9 | TGTGCCAGCAGCGCCGCCAGCGGGAGTGGGTATGAGCAGTTCTTC | CASSAASGSGYEQFF
NA | TRBJ2-1 | NA | TRBV6-2/TRBV6-3 | TGTGCCAGCAGTTACTCGAGGGGGATCAACAATGAGCAGTTCTTC | CASSYSRGINNEQFF
NA | TRBJ2-3 | NA | TRBV18 | TGTGCCAGCTCACCACCCGAGGAACGCACAGATACGCAGTATTTT | CASSPPEERTDTQYF
NA | TRBJ2-2 | NA | TRBV6-4 | TGTGCCAGCAGTGACACAGTTGAGACCGGGGAGCTGTTTTTT | CASSDTVETGELFF
NA | TRBJ2-7 | NA | TRBV4-3 | TGCGCCAGCAGCCAAGAGACAGCTTACGAGCAGTACTTC | CASSQETAYEQYF
NA | TRBJ2-1 | NA | TRBV3-1/TRBV3-2 | TGTGCCAGCAGCCAACACAGCTCCTACAATGAGCAGTTCTTC | CASSQHSSYNEQFF
NA | TRBJ2-5 | NA | TRBV7-2 | TGTGCCAGCAGCTTACTGGGGCCGCGGGAGACCCAGTACTTC | CASSLLGPRETQYF
NA | TRBJ2-3 | TRBD2 | TRBV6-5 | TGTGCCAGCAGTCACCTAGCGGGGGGGCAGTATTTT | CASSHLAGGQYF
NA | TRBJ2-2 | NA | TRBV19 | TGTGCCAGTAGTATAAGAACCCTCCCGGCCGGGGAGCTGTTTTTT | CASSIRTLPAGELFF
NA | TRBJ2-5 | NA | TRBV11-3 | TGTGCCAGCAGCCCGGGACACCACCAAGAGACCCAGTACTTC | CASSPGHHQETQYF
NA | TRBJ2-2 | TRBD1 | TRBV19 | TGTGCCAGTAGTTCGAGACAGGGCCCCGGGGAGCTGTTTTTT | CASSSRQGPGELFF
NA | TRBJ1-2 | NA | TRBV5-6 | TGTGCCAGCAGCTTGGAAATTGTGCAGGGCAGATATGGCTACACCTTC | CASSLEIVQGRYGYTF
NA | TRBJ1-5 | TRBD1 | TRBV19 | TGTGCCAGTAGGGACAGGAGTCAGCCCCAGCATTTT | CASRDRSQPQHF
few | TRBJ1-4 | NA | TRBV4-3 | TGCGCCAGCAGCCGAGCCGGGGTTACTAATGAAAAACTGTTTTTT | CASSRAGVTNEKLFF
NA | TRBJ2-7 | TRBD1 | TRBV27 | TGTGCCAGCATCTCGGCAGGGACAGGGGATCACGAGCAGTACTTC | CASISAGTGDHEQYF
NA | TRBJ1-1 | NA | TRBV3-1/TRBV3-2 | TGTGCCAGCAGCCAAGAAGGGAGAGCCTACACTGAAGCTTTCTTT | CASSQEGRAYTEAFF
NA | TRBJ2-5 | NA | TRBV18 | TGTGCCAGCTCACCAATCATCCAGGCCGTCCAAGAGACCCAGTACTTC | CASSPIIQAVQETQYF
NA | TRBJ2-3 | NA | TRBV4-1 | TGCGCCAGCAGCCACTTAGTTTCAGATACGCAGTATTTT | CASSHLVSDTQYF